A selection of T cell receptor beta chains follows, all from one sample in a study of T cell changes during pregnancy in multiple sclerosis. TCRdb's table, derived via immunoSEQ multiplex PCR, lists solely in-frame clones and lacks some. The table has some 80,000 clones, about 94% seen once. Sequences were derived from CD4+ T cells from peripheral blood mononuclear cells, sampled after pregnancy. These receptors were collected from a female donor with multiple sclerosis, enrolled in a pregnancy study. Each CDR3 is given with its conserved first and last residue. A D gene is named only where the DNA matches it firmly. Size tells how often a clone was seen (once, few, many) or the class of an expanded clone, and some rows leave it out.

>TRBV27|.|once|TRBJ2-1
TGTGCCAGCAGTTTCCACGACAGCTACAATGAGCAGTTCTTC
CASSFHDSYNEQFF
>TRBV7-8|.|.|TRBJ1-5
TGTGCCAGCAGCTTAGGGGGGGGTCGGCAGCCCCAGCATTTT
CASSLGGGRQPQHF
>TRBV2|.|.|TRBJ2-1
TGTGCCAGCAGTGAAGCGCTGGGCAACTACAATGAGCAGTTCTTC
CASSEALGNYNEQFF
>TRBV30|TRBD1|.|TRBJ1-4
TGTGCCTGGAGTGATTTCTGGAACAGGGGGGATGAAAAACTGTTTTTT
CAWSDFWNRGDEKLFF
>TRBV6-5|.|.|TRBJ2-1
TGTGCCAGCAGTTATGCGGACAAGGGCTACAATGAGCAGTTCTTC
CASSYADKGYNEQFF
>TRBV18|TRBD1|.|TRBJ2-7
TGTGCCAGCTCACCTCGCGTTGGGACAGGCCCTTACGAGCAGTACTTC
CASSPRVGTGPYEQYF
>TRBV7-7|TRBD2|.|TRBJ2-1
TGTGCTAGCAGCTTAGCGTCCCTAGCGGGAGTGGATGAGCAGTTCTTC
CASSLASLAGVDEQFF
>TRBV5-4|TRBD2|.|TRBJ2-3
TGTGCCAGCAGCTTCGGACTAGCGGGGACTGGCACAGATACGCAGTATTTT
CASSFGLAGTGTDTQYF
>TRBV29-1|.|.|TRBJ2-5
TGCAGCGCTTTGACAGCCAAAGAGACCCAGTACTTC
CSALTAKETQYF
>TRBV7-2|TRBD2|.|TRBJ2-5
TGTGCCAGCAGCTGGGGTGCGGGAGGGGGAAAGACCCAGTACTTC
CASSWGAGGGKTQYF
>TRBV11-3|TRBD2|.|TRBJ2-2
TGTGCCAGCAGCTACTCTCTAGCGGGGGGCACCGGGGAGCTGTTTTTT
CASSYSLAGGTGELFF
>TRBV11-1|TRBD2|once|TRBJ2-1
TGTGCCAGCAGCGTGACTAGCGGGAGAGGATACAATGAGCAGTTCTTC
CASSVTSGRGYNEQFF
>TRBV28|.|.|TRBJ2-5
TGTGCCAGCAGAGTACCCCGGGGGACCCAAGAGACCCAGTACTTC
CASRVPRGTQETQYF
>TRBV25-1|TRBD2|.|TRBJ2-3
TGTGCCAGCCGGCCTAGCGGGAGCACAGATACGCAGTATTTT
CASRPSGSTDTQYF
>TRBV2|.|.|TRBJ2-1
TGTGCCAGCAGTACTATCCGTGCCTACAATGAGCAGTTCTTC
CASSTIRAYNEQFF
>TRBV28|.|once|TRBJ1-1
TGTGCCAGCAGTTTCGCGGGAGGGGTTACTGAAGCTTTCTTT
CASSFAGGVTEAFF
>TRBV6-6|TRBD1|.|TRBJ1-5
TGTGCCAGCAGTCAGAGCGGAGGGACAGGGGGTCACCAGCATTTT
CASSQSGGTGGHQHF
>TRBV7-2|.|.|TRBJ2-6
TGTGCCAGTCATACTGGTGGGGCCAACGTCCTGACTTTC
CASHTGGANVLTF
>TRBV7-2|.|.|TRBJ2-3
TGTGCCAGCAGCTTACTTCGGGGCACAGATACGCAGTATTTT
CASSLLRGTDTQYF
>TRBV5-1|TRBD2|.|TRBJ2-1
TGCGCCAGCAGCGAACTAGCGGGAGTCGATGAGCAGTTCTTC
CASSELAGVDEQFF
>TRBV9|.|.|TRBJ2-5
TGTGCCAGCAGCGACAGAACGGAGACCCAGTACTTC
CASSDRTETQYF
>TRBV9|TRBD1|.|TRBJ2-7
TGTGCCAGCAGCCCGCGACAGGGGAGGTACGAGCAGTACTTC
CASSPRQGRYEQYF
>TRBV2|.|.|TRBJ2-1
TGTGCCAGCAGTGAAGATCCTAGTGTCCATGAGCAGTTCTTC
CASSEDPSVHEQFF
>TRBV9|TRBD1|.|TRBJ2-6
TGTGCCAGCAGCCCCTCGACAGGGACTGGGGCCAACGTCCTGACTTTC
CASSPSTGTGANVLTF
>TRBV4-1|TRBD1|.|TRBJ1-3
TGCGCCAGCAGCCAAGGGGATAGCAGGGGGCGCTTCAGAAACACCATATATTTT
CASSQGDSRGRFRNTIYF
>TRBV10-3|TRBD1|.|TRBJ2-1
TGTGCCATCAGTGTCGGACAGGGCCACAATGAGCAGTTCTTC
CAISVGQGHNEQFF
>TRBV29-1|TRBD2|.|TRBJ2-2
TGCAGCGTGGAGCGGGGTGCGGACACCGGGGAGCTGTTTTTT
CSVERGADTGELFF
>TRBV9|.|.|TRBJ2-5
TGTGCCAGCAGCGTAGCGGGAGTCCAAGAGACCCAGTACTTC
CASSVAGVQETQYF
>TRBV7-9|.|.|TRBJ1-1
TGTGCCAGCAGTGGGCGGGTAAACACTGAAGCTTTCTTT
CASSGRVNTEAFF
>TRBV29-1|.|.|TRBJ2-7
TGCAGCGTTGAGAGGGCCGGATACGAGCAGTACTTC
CSVERAGYEQYF
>TRBV6-5|.|.|TRBJ2-2
TGTGCCAGCAGTTACCTGGCCCAGAACACCGGGGAGCTGTTTTTT
CASSYLAQNTGELFF
>TRBV6-5|.|.|TRBJ2-1
TGTGCCAGCAGTCGAAGAGGGTGGGCCAACAATGAGCAGTTCTTC
CASSRRGWANNEQFF
>TRBV15|TRBD2|.|TRBJ2-1
TGTGCCACCAGCAGAGAACTAGCGGGAGTTGGGAATGAGCAGTTCTTC
CATSRELAGVGNEQFF
>TRBV15|.|.|TRBJ2-3
TGTGCCACCAGCAGAGTCGGGAGTAACTCAGATACGCAGTATTTT
CATSRVGSNSDTQYF
>TRBV14|.|.|TRBJ1-2
TGTGCCAGCAGCCCCCTCGACAGTAACTATGGCTACACCTTC
CASSPLDSNYGYTF
>TRBV18|TRBD1|.|TRBJ1-1
TGTGCCAGCTCGCCCTACGACAGGGTAAACACTGAAGCTTTCTTT
CASSPYDRVNTEAFF
>TRBV28|TRBD2|.|TRBJ2-5
TGTGCCACCGTAGCGGGAGGGCCAGGGGAGACCCAGTACTTC
CATVAGGPGETQYF
>TRBV4-1|TRBD2|.|TRBJ2-1
TGCGCCAGCAGCCAAGTGAGCGGGAGCTCCTACAATGAGCAGTTCTTC
CASSQVSGSSYNEQFF
>TRBV19|.|few|TRBJ1-5
TGTGCCAGTAGTATTCGGGGGGCTAATAGCAATCAGCCCCAGCATTTT
CASSIRGANSNQPQHF
>TRBV5-4|.|.|TRBJ1-2
TGTGCCAGCAGCTTGGCCCCCAGGGTTCTCTCGTATGGCTACACCTTC
CASSLAPRVLSYGYTF
>TRBV6-5|.|.|TRBJ1-3
TGTGCCAGCGCCGAAACACACTCTGGAAACACCATATATTTT
CASAETHSGNTIYF